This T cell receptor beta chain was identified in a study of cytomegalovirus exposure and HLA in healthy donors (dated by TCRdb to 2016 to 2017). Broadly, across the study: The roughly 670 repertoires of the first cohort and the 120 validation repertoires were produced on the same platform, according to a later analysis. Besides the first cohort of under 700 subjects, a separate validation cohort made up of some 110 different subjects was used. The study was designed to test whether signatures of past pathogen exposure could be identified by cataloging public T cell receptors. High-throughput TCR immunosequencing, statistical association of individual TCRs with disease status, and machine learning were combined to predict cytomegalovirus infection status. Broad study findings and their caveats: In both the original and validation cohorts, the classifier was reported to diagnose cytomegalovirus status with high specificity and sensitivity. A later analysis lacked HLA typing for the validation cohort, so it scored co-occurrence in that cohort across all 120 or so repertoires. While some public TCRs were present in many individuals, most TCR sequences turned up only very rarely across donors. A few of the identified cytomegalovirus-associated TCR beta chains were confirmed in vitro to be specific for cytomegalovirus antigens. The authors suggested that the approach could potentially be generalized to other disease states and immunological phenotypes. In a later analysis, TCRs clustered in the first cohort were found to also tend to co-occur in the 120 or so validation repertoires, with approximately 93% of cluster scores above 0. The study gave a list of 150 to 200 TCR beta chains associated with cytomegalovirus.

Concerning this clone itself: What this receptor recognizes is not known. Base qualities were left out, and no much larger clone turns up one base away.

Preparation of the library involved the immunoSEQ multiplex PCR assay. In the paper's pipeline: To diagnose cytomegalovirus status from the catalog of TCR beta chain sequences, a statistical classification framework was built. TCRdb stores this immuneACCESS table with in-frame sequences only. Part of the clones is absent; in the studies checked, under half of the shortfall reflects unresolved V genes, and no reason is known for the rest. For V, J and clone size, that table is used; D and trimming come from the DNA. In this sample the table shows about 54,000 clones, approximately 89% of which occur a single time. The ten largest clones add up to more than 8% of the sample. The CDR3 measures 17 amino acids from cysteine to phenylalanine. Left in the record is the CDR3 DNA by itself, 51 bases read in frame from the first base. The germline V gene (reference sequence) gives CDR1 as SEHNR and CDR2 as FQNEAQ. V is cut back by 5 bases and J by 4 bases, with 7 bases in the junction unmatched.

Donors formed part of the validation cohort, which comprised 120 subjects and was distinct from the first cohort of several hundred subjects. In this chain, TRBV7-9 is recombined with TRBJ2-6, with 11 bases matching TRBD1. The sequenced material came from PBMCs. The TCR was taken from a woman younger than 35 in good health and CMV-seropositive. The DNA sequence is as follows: TGTGCCAGCAGCCGACGGACAGGGGGCTCCGGGGCCAACGTCCTGACTTTC. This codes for CASSRRTGGSGANVLTF.